These T cell receptor beta chains were read from a single sample in a study of T cells after yellow fever vaccination. TCRdb reprocessed the 5' RACE reads via MiXCR and lists one record per CDR3 protein. The sample has about 340,000 distinct CDR3 sequences, roughly an eighth seen once. The sequences come from CD4+ T cells sorted from PBMCs, collected 15 days after the yellow fever booster vaccination. Every receptor here comes from a man younger than 35 who received the YFV17D yellow fever vaccine. Each CDR3 is given with its conserved first and last residue. D genes are given only for firm matches. Expanded clones are given a class, and other clones once, few, many or no size at all.

J	size	D	V	DNA	CDR3
TRBJ1-2	few	-	TRBV20-1	TGCAGTGCTAGAGATTACAGGGCGGATGGCTACACCTTC	CSARDYRADGYTF
TRBJ1-6	few	TRBD1	TRBV12-3/TRBV12-4	TGTGCCACCAACAGGGGGCTAAATTCACCCCTCCACTTT	CATNRGLNSPLHF
TRBJ2-1	-	-	TRBV6-6	TGTGCCAGCAGTTACCCCTCTGCCTGGGGGCAGTTCTTC	CASSYPSAWGQFF
TRBJ2-2	-	TRBD2	TRBV20-1	TGCAGTGCTCTAGCGGGGGCCCCCGGGGAGCTGTTTTTT	CSALAGAPGELFF
TRBJ2-1	many	-	TRBV14	TGTGCCAGCAGCCAAGATCGACAGTACTACAATGAGCAGTTCTTC	CASSQDRQYYNEQFF
TRBJ2-5	few	TRBD2	TRBV20-1	TGCAGTGCTGGCACGGGACTAGCGGGGGAGACCCAGTACTTC	CSAGTGLAGETQYF
TRBJ2-5	few	-	TRBV29-1	TGCAGCGTTCAGGGGTATTCGGGGGTTGACCAGTACTTC	CSVQGYSGVDQYF
TRBJ2-5	-	-	TRBV3-1	TGTGCCAGCAGCCAAGCCGGGGGGCCGAAAGAGACCCAGTACTTC	CASSQAGGPKETQYF
TRBJ2-5	few	TRBD2	TRBV14	TGTGCCAGCCAGACTAGCGCGAGAGAGACCCAGTACTTC	CASQTSARETQYF
TRBJ1-6	-	-	TRBV5-8	TGTGCCAGCAGCCCCCCGGTCCCCAGCTCCTATAATTCACCCCTCCACTTT	CASSPPVPSSYNSPLHF
TRBJ1-2	-	-	TRBV20-1	TGCAGTGCTAGATCTGCGCTTGGCCCCGCATCTGGCTACACCTTC	CSARSALGPASGYTF
TRBJ2-3	many	-	TRBV30	TGTGCCTGGAGGTCCAGCTATAGCACAGATACGCAGTATTTT	CAWRSSYSTDTQYF
TRBJ1-1	few	TRBD1	TRBV4-3	TGCGCCAGCAGCCAAGATCTGTTCGACAGGGAGAGGAAAGAAGCTTTCTTT	CASSQDLFDRERKEAFF
TRBJ2-1	few	-	TRBV12-5	TGTGCTAGTGTCCCCGGGGGCAGCGGCTCTTACAATGAGCAGTTCTTC	CASVPGGSGSYNEQFF
TRBJ1-1	-	TRBD1	TRBV18	TGTGCCAGCTCATACAGGGGGCTCGTGAGGAACACTGAAGCTTTCTTT	CASSYRGLVRNTEAFF
TRBJ1-6	few	-	TRBV7-8	TGTGCCAGCAGCTTTCGGGGGGGCGCGGCAAATAGTTCACCCCTCCACTTT	CASSFRGGAANSSPLHF
TRBJ2-5	many	-	TRBV3-1	TGTGCCAGCAGCCAAGGCCAGGCGGAGACCCAGTACTTC	CASSQGQAETQYF
TRBJ2-5	-	-	TRBV2	TGTGCCAGCAGCGTGAACAGGGTCGGGGAGACCCAGTACTTC	CASSVNRVGETQYF
TRBJ1-5	few	-	TRBV20-1	TGCAGTGCTAGCGGGCTGCATAGCAATCAGCCCCAGCATTTT	CSASGLHSNQPQHF
TRBJ1-1	few	-	TRBV7-9	TGTGCCAGCAGCTTAGCCGCGGCAGCCGAAGCTTTCTTT	CASSLAAAAEAFF
TRBJ2-1	-	-	TRBV19	TGTGCCAGTATACCCGGGGGACTTCCCAGCTCCTACAATGAGCAGTTCTTC	CASIPGGLPSSYNEQFF